This is a list of T cell receptor beta chains from one sample in a study of control samples from healthy donors and cancer patients. Sequencing was performed with immunoSEQ multiplex PCR; in TCRdb, only in-frame clones are kept and a portion is missing. In the table there are about 140,000 clones, about 90% of which are singletons. The specimen sequenced was blood. These receptors were obtained from a man aged 18 to 30 in good health. Both conserved end residues are part of each CDR3. D genes are given only for firm matches. Some rows have no size entry. The others give once, few or many, or a class for an expanded clone.

j_call clone_size v_call d_call cdr3_nt cdr3_aa
TRBJ1-2 - TRBV10-3 TRBD1 TGTGCCATCAATGGGGACAGGCTGGGGGACTATGGCTACACCTTC CAINGDRLGDYGYTF
TRBJ1-3 - TRBV30 - TGTGCCTGGAGCTATTTATCTGGAAACACCATATATTTT CAWSYLSGNTIYF
TRBJ2-1 once TRBV3-1/TRBV3-2 - TGTGCCAGCAGCCGACTCTCAAGGGAGACCTACAATGAGCAGTTCTTC CASSRLSRETYNEQFF
TRBJ1-2 - TRBV21-1 - TGTGCCAGCAGCAAAGATACACTTCTATCGGGCTATGGCTACACCTTC CASSKDTLLSGYGYTF
TRBJ1-1 - TRBV30 - TGTGCCTGGAGTGAGTTTACACAAGCTTTCTTT CAWSEFTQAFF
TRBJ1-1 - TRBV24-1 TRBD1 TGTGCCACCAGTCGACAGGGGGCTCAAGGCACTGAAGCTTTCTTT CATSRQGAQGTEAFF
TRBJ2-7 - TRBV28 - TGTGCCAGCAGCTCAACACCCTCCTACGAGCAGTACTTC CASSSTPSYEQYF
TRBJ1-5 - TRBV3-1/TRBV3-2 - TGTGCCAGCAGCCAGGGGGTCGGGGACCAGCCCCAGCATTTT CASSQGVGDQPQHF
TRBJ2-7 - TRBV3-1/TRBV3-2 - TGTGCCAGCGGGTCTCAGGGGTACGAGCAGTACTTC CASGSQGYEQYF
TRBJ2-3 - TRBV18 TRBD2 TGTGCCAGCTCACCCGGGACCGGGGGGGCGACAGATACGCAGTATTTT CASSPGTGGATDTQYF
TRBJ1-4 - TRBV19 TRBD1 TGTGCCAGTAAAACACAGGGGCAACCTAATGAAAAACTGTTTTTT CASKTQGQPNEKLFF
TRBJ2-3 - TRBV6-1 TRBD1 TGTGCCAGCAGTGAAATGGGACAGGTCTACACAGATACGCAGTATTTT CASSEMGQVYTDTQYF
TRBJ1-2 - TRBV5-6 - TGTGCCAGCAGCCCGGACAGATTTTTCCAAGATTATGGCTACACCTTC CASSPDRFFQDYGYTF
TRBJ2-7 - TRBV11-1 TRBD2 TGTGCCAGCAGAACCGGGCTAGCGGGGGGAATCTACGAGCAGTACTTC CASRTGLAGGIYEQYF
TRBJ1-1 - TRBV9 - TGTGCCAGCAGCGTCGGCAGGACGAAAGACGGCACTGAAGCTTTCTTT CASSVGRTKDGTEAFF
TRBJ2-3 - TRBV4-1 - TGCGCCAGCAGCCAAGTGGACTTTAGCACAGATACGCAGTATTTT CASSQVDFSTDTQYF